This TCR beta chain derives from a study of T cells in Graves' hyperthyroidism and ophthalmopathy. This clonotype has just a few counts. TCR beta CDR3 sequences were amplified from RNA transcripts. A set of HTBI primers served as the primers for a first-round RT-PCR of the TCR CDR3. TCRdb analysed the multiplex PCR reads with MiXCR anew, one entry per CDR3 protein. The sample has around 600,000 distinct CDR3 sequences; more than 15% are singletons. The V gene lost 5 bases and the J gene lost 2 bases, with 13 bases spanning the gap. The CDR3 extends over 14 amino acids. The germline gives CDR1 SQVTM, CDR2 ANQGSEA.

The J gene is TRBJ2-1, the V gene TRBV29-1; the D gene is possibly TRBD2 (6 bases). The material sequenced was blood. This clonotype originated in a woman aged 25 to 39 with Graves' hyperthyroidism. CDR3 protein: CSVCGREPYNEQFF. The CDR3 DNA reads TGCAGCGTTTGTGGGCGGGAACCCTACAATGAGCAGTTCTTC.